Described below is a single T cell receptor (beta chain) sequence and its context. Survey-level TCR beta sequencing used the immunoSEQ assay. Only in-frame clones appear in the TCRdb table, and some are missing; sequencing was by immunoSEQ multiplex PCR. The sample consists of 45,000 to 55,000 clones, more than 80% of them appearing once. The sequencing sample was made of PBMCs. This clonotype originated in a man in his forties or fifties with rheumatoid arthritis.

CDR3 in DNA: TGTGCCAGCAGTTTTAGTGGGAGCTCTGAAGCTTTCTTT. Its translation: CASSFSGSSEAFF. V gene TRBV27 combines with J gene TRBJ1-1; D not certain. The CDR3 covers 13 residues. Per germline, CDR1 MNHEY and CDR2 SMNVEV (reference sequence). With 3 bases removed from V and 6 bases from J, the gap between germline ends came to 11 bases.